This TCR beta chain is from a study of T cell changes during pregnancy in multiple sclerosis (dated by TCRdb to the late 2010s). About the full investigation: Changes in the T cell repertoire over the course of pregnancy were examined in this study in women with multiple sclerosis.

Library creation used the immunoSEQ multiplex PCR assay. The source is immuneACCESS, and TCRdb retained only in-frame sequences with V and J called. Part of the clones is not carried over; for the studies checked, unresolved V genes explain less than half of this, and the remainder is unexplained. The sample table holds some 60,000 clones, of which approximately 90% were seen once. The ten most abundant clones make up 0.76% of the sample. Points on this clone: The specificity of this receptor is unknown. There are no base qualities to consult, and no much larger clone falls within one base.

V drops 3 bases and J drops 2 bases, leaving 14 bases in between. From its cysteine to its phenylalanine, the CDR3 spans 17 amino acids. Only the CDR3 DNA is retained, 51 bases long and in frame from the first base. CDR1 and CDR2 are drawn from the germline V gene: LGHNA, YSLEER. The chain links TRBV4-3 with TRBJ2-6; TRBD2 could be the D gene, as 6 bases match. This receptor was identified in a female donor with multiple sclerosis, enrolled in a pregnancy study. The sample consisted of CD4+ T cells from peripheral blood mononuclear cells, taken in the first trimester of pregnancy. The CDR3 protein: CASSQTTSGAGANVLTF. The bases are TGCGCCAGCAGCCAGACCACGTCGGGGGCTGGGGCCAACGTCCTGACTTTC.